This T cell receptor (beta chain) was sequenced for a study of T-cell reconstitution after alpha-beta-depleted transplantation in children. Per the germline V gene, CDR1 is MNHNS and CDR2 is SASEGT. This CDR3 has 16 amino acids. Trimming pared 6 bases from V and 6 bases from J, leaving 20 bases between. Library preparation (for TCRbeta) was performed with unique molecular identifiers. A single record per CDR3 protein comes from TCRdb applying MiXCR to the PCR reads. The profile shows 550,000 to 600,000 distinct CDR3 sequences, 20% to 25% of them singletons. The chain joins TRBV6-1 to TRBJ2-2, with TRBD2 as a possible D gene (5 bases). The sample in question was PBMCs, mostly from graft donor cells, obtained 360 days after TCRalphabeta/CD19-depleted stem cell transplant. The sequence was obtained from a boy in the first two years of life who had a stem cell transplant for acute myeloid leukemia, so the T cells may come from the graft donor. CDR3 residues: CASRRRELSPPGELFF. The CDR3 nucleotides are TGTGCCAGCAGACGAAGGGAGTTGTCGCCACCCGGGGAGCTGTTTTTT.